The clone carrying this T cell receptor beta chain was recorded at least ten times. The CDR3 is 15 residues long. Per germline, CDR1 SNHLY and CDR2 FYNNEI. The trim removed 5 bases at V and 5 bases at J, leaving 4 bases unmatched. Individual cDNA molecules were tagged with unique molecular identifiers, the study reported. One entry per CDR3 protein results from TCRdb running MiXCR on the 5' RACE reads. The repertoire holds nearly 90,000 distinct CDR3 sequences, with around 15% as singletons. This sample is drawn from a study of early T cells in non-severe SARS-CoV-2 infection. The source of this sequence is an adult who was a healthcare worker with PCR-confirmed SARS-CoV-2 infection or an uninfected control (not recorded which). The chain uses TRBV2 and TRBJ2-5; 14 bases fit TRBD2. Sequenced material: whole blood. In DNA, the CDR3 is TGTGCCAGCAGTTCCGGGACTAGCGGGAGTGAGACCCAGTACTTC. Protein: CASSSGTSGSETQYF.